The T cell receptor beta chain under discussion was sequenced for a study of T cells in Graves' hyperthyroidism and ophthalmopathy. Amplified TCR beta CDR3 regions derived from RNA transcripts. A set of HTBI primers served as the primers for a first-round RT-PCR of the TCR CDR3. TCRdb reprocessed the multiplex PCR reads via MiXCR and lists one record per CDR3 protein. The sample lists about 130,000 distinct CDR3 sequences; 22% were seen once. Trimming shortened V by 2 bases and J by 4 bases, and 17 bases separated the two germline ends. Germline V gives CDR1 SGHAT, CDR2 FQNNGV. The CDR3 contains 16 residues. Those patients with uncontrolled infection, other autoimmune disease, pregnancy or lactation were excluded. Blood was drawn at first hyperthyroidism diagnosis, before any ophthalmopathy symptoms. The authors took PBMCs from 9.5 to 10 ml fresh peripheral blood.

The sample was blood. The source of this sequence is a woman between 50 and 59 years old with Graves' hyperthyroidism that later progressed to Graves' ophthalmopathy. The chain joins TRBV11-2 to TRBJ1-1; D is perhaps TRBD1 (6 bases). In DNA form, the CDR3 reads TGTGCCAGCAGCTTACGCGACAGGCCTATCGGCACTGAAGCTTTCTTT. Amino acids: CASSLRDRPIGTEAFF. Filled out from reference TRBV11-2 and TRBJ1-1, the complete variable domain reads EAGVAQSPRYKIIEKRQSVAFWCNPISGHATLYWYQQILGQGPKLLIQFQNNGVVDDSQLPKDRFSAERLKGVDSTLKIQPAKLEDSAVYLCASSLRDRPIGTEAFFGQGTRLTVV.